This entry lists 20 T cell receptor beta chains sequenced from one sample in a study of blood T cell repertoires in COVID-19. Repertoires were generated with immunoSEQ multiplex PCR, while TCRdb's copy carries only in-frame clones and drops some. This sample has about 240,000 clones, with 87% found just once. Material for sequencing was peripheral blood. The receptor set was obtained from a man aged 55 to 70 who had recovered from COVID-19.

On this clone itself: One junction end does not reproduce the germline sequence, and a read error may be involved. The chain has TRBV11-2 and TRBJ2-6; a possible D gene is TRBD1 (5 bases). Germline CDR1 and CDR2: SGHAT and FQNNGV. The CDR3 has 16 amino acids. CDR3 sequence reads: CASSFQTVPGANVLTF. DNA of the CDR3: TGTGCCAGCAGCTTCCAGACAGTACCTGGGGCCAACGTCCTGACTTTT.

This chain uses TRBV5-1 with TRBJ1-3; a weak D match, TRBD1 (6 bases). V gave up 0 bases and J gave up 0 bases, with 19 bases separating them. CDR1 is SGHRS and CDR2 is YFSETQ in the germline V gene. This CDR3 has 19 residues. CDR3: CASSLGDRDTSSSGNTIYF. In DNA, the CDR3 is TGCGCCAGCAGCTTGGGGGACCGGGACACCTCGAGCTCTGGAAACACCATATATTTT.

The V call is TRBV11-2, the J call TRBJ2-5, with D tentatively TRBD1 (5 bases). The CDR3 covers 15 residues. CDR1 SGHAT and CDR2 FQNNGV come from the germline V gene. V was pared by 1 base and J by 2 bases, with 11 bases between. This chain's CDR3 is CASSLGGALQETQYF. The CDR3 DNA is TGTGCCAGCAGCTTAGGGGGCGCGTTACAAGAGACCCAGTACTTC.

In DNA, the CDR3 is TGTGCCAGTAGTCCTAGTGATAGACTGGCTTTCTTT. Translation gives CASSPSDRLAFF. The chain is built from TRBV19 and TRBJ1-1; D not resolved. CDR1 and CDR2 from the germline V gene are LNHDA and SQIVND (reference sequence). The V and J ends lost 5 bases and 11 bases respectively, with 15 bases between them. The CDR3 is 12 amino acids.

The chain joins TRBV9 to TRBJ2-3; D remains ambiguous. Germline loops: CDR1 SGDLS, CDR2 YYNGEE. The CDR3 has 15 residues. V gave up 5 bases and J gave up 8 bases, with 21 bases separating them. CDR3 DNA: TGTGCCAGCAGTGTGCTAGTCGGCACGCGTTCTACGCAGTATTTT. Its translation: CASSVLVGTRSTQYF.

This clone was picked up one time. The V and J genes are TRBV2 and TRBJ2-1; 9 bases are a match to TRBD2. In germline, CDR1 is SNHLY, CDR2 FYNNEI. The junction had 10 bases not matched to a gene; V was cut back by 3 bases and J by 4 bases. This CDR3 is built from 17 residues. The CDR3 loop reads CASSDYRGGAGYNEQFF. In DNA, the CDR3 is TGTGCCAGCAGTGATTACCGCGGGGGGGCGGGTTACAATGAGCAGTTCTTC. The whole variable domain, remainder taken from reference TRBV2 and TRBJ2-1, is EPEVTQTPSHQVTQMGQEVILRCVPISNHLYFYWYRQILGQKVEFLVSFYNNEISEKSEIFDDQFSVERPDGSNFTLKIRSTKLEDSAMYFCASSDYRGGAGYNEQFFGPGTRLTVL.

The chain uses TRBV7-9 and TRBJ2-3; 8 bases line up with TRBD2. Per germline, CDR1 SEHNR and CDR2 FQNEAQ (reference sequence). Trimming cost V 3 bases and J 1 base; bases outside gene matches: 3. This CDR3 is built from 15 residues. The CDR3, as DNA: TGTGCCAGCAGCTTGTATAGCGGGGGCACAGATACGCAGTATTTT. This codes for CASSLYSGGTDTQYF. Looking up the rest from reference TRBV7-9 and TRBJ2-3 gives the full variable domain: DTGVSQNPRHKITKRGQNVTFRCDPISEHNRLYWYRQTLGQGPEFLTYFQNEAQLEKSRLLSDRFSAERPKGSFSTLEIQRTEQGDSAMYLCASSLYSGGTDTQYFGPGTRLTVL.

CDR3 loop: CASSKNEGRTYEQYV. The DNA of the CDR3 is TGTGCCAGCAGCAAAAACGAGGGCCGAACCTACGAGCAGTACGTC. The chain links TRBV21-1 to TRBJ2-7; no check of the table's D call, TRBD2, against the DNA was made. TRBV21-1 is termed a pseudogene. This CDR3 has 15 amino acids.

The rearrangement joins TRBV2 to TRBJ1-2; 7 nucleotides line up with TRBD1. After removal of 5 bases from V and 3 bases from J, the junction contained 3 bases not matched to a gene. Germline V gene sequence: CDR1 SNHLY, CDR2 FYNNEI. The CDR3 sequence is 13 residues long. CDR3 sequence: CASSNDRDYGYTF. In nucleotides, the CDR3 is TGTGCCAGCAGTAATGACAGGGACTATGGCTACACCTTC.

The CDR3 DNA follows: TGTGCCAGCAGCGCAACAGGGGGTCAAACCCTCCACTTT. It codes for CASSATGGQTLHF. J is TRBJ1-6 and V is TRBV2, with TRBD1 matching over 8 bases. CDR1 is SNHLY, CDR2 FYNNEI, per germline. With 6 bases clipped from V and 14 bases from J, the junction kept 9 bases outside the gene matches. The CDR3 consists of 13 residues.

The CDR3 loop reads CASSSPGQKYTF. The CDR3 DNA reads as TGTGCCAGCAGCTCGCCGGGACAGAAGTACACCTTC. The chain is built from TRBV7-9 and TRBJ1-2, with 7 bases matching TRBD1. J was trimmed by 11 bases and V by 4 bases; bases with no gene match: 7. From germline, CDR1 is SEHNR and CDR2 FQNEAQ (reference sequence). CDR3 length: 12 amino acids.

The rearrangement joins TRBV6-6 to TRBJ2-7, with 7 bases matching TRBD1. CDR1 is MNHNY and CDR2 is SVGAGI in the germline V gene (reference sequence). CDR3 size: 15 residues. The V gene end was trimmed by 5 bases and the J gene end by 2 bases; junction bases not matched to a gene: 9. CDR3 nucleotides: TGTGCCAGCAGTCAAGCAGACAGGGTGACCTACGAGCAGTACTTC. Translating gives CASSQADRVTYEQYF.

This rearrangement joins TRBV7-9 to TRBJ1-5; TRBD1 matches 9 bases. The germline gives CDR1 SEHNR, CDR2 FQNEAQ (reference sequence). The trim removed 8 bases at V and 4 bases at J, leaving 3 bases unmatched. This CDR3 has 13 amino acids. CDR3 in DNA: TGTGCCAGCGGGACAGGGACGAATCAGCCCCAGCATTTT. Its translation: CASGTGTNQPQHF.

The sample holds a few counts of this clone. The chain has TRBV5-1 and TRBJ2-2, with 8 bases lining up with TRBD1. The CDR3 spans 14 residues. Trimming cost V 8 bases and J 2 bases; bases outside gene matches: 5. Germline lookup yields CDR1 SGHRS and CDR2 YFSETQ. The CDR3 loop reads CASRGQVNTGELFF. The CDR3 DNA follows: TGCGCCAGTCGGGGACAGGTAAACACCGGGGAGCTGTTTTTT.

This clone was seen once. V and J are TRBV18 and TRBJ2-4; the match to TRBD1 covers 8 bases. The V gene's germline CDR1 is KGHSH and CDR2 LQKENI. V lost 3 bases and J lost 0; bases outside the gene matches: 1. The CDR3 totals 15 residues. The CDR3 reads CASSPDRGAKNIQYF. The CDR3 DNA reads TGTGCCAGCTCACCCGACAGGGGAGCCAAAAACATTCAGTACTTC.

V usage is TRBV18 and J usage is TRBJ1-5; 8 bases align to TRBD1. The CDR3 totals 16 residues. Germline loops: CDR1 KGHSH, CDR2 LQKENI. V dropped 4 bases and J dropped 3; count of bases not matched to a gene: 8. The CDR3 protein is CASSLSRTGTNQPQHF. The CDR3 bases are TGTGCCAGCTCACTCTCCCGGACAGGGACCAATCAGCCCCAGCATTTT.

This chain links TRBV11-2 with TRBJ2-1; 12 positions match TRBD2. CDR1 SGHAT and CDR2 FQNNGV come from the germline V gene. V lost 1 base, J lost 4 bases, and 2 bases stayed unmatched. The CDR3 is 16 residues long. CDR3 sequence reads: CASSLALAGGYNEQFF. DNA for the CDR3: TGTGCCAGCAGCTTAGCACTAGCGGGGGGATACAATGAGCAGTTCTTC.

The chain couples TRBV7-4 to TRBJ2-7; 8 bases line up with TRBD1. The CDR3 spans 16 residues. Germline values: CDR1 SGHVT, CDR2 SQSDAQ. The trim removed 3 bases at V and 7 bases at J, leaving 14 bases unmatched. The CDR3: CASSLPGQAITGEQYV. DNA of the CDR3: TGTGCCAGCAGCTTGCCGGGACAGGCGATCACGGGGGAGCAGTACGTC.

V is TRBV2 and J is TRBJ2-3; perhaps TRBD2 as D (5 bases). This CDR3 comprises 15 residues. Germline V gene sequence: CDR1 SNHLY, CDR2 FYNNEI. Trimming cost V 4 bases and J 1 base, with 12 bases left between them. This CDR3 reads CASSAEAARTDTQYF. The CDR3, as DNA: TGTGCCAGCAGTGCGGAGGCGGCGCGCACAGATACGCAGTATTTT.

This chain connects TRBV28 to TRBJ2-3; the match to TRBD2 covers 9 bases. Germline CDR1 and CDR2: MDHEN and SYDVKM. The CDR3 runs to 15 residues. V lost 5 bases and J lost 4; bases outside the gene matches: 7. The CDR3, as DNA: TGTGCCAGCAGTGCGGGGGGGACTTCCTCAGATACGCAGTATTTT. Protein: CASSAGGTSSDTQYF.